The following is a TCR beta chain sequence with its context. Its specificity is unknown. The sample belongs to a study of molecular identifiers for immune sequencing clone quantification. It was with previously described methods and listed TCR primers that bulk TCR libraries were made. TCRdb recomputed calls from the PCR reads with MiXCR, one row per CDR3 protein. This sample has 45,000 to 60,000 distinct CDR3 sequences, with roughly 38% found just once. Regarding the study as a whole: One million naive cells reportedly did not prevent detection of spiked Jurkat TCR RNA from one cell.

The sequencing sample was made of naive CD8+ T cells from blood, with Jurkat cell RNA spiked in. Subset in this sample: FACS-sorted CD8+CD4-CCR7+CD45RA+ naive T cells. This clonotype was obtained from a human donor in good health. Some libraries in this study had Jurkat cell RNA spiked in.

The CDR3: CSARGRHRTYGQYF. The CDR3 region has the DNA TGCAGTGCTAGGGGACGGCATCGAACCTACGGGCAATACTTC. The chain couples TRBV20-1 to TRBJ2-7, with D possibly being TRBD1 or TRBD2 (5 bases each). CDR3 length: 14 residues. Germline CDR1 reads DFQATT; CDR2 reads SNEGSKA (reference sequence). Trimming pared 3 bases from V and 13 bases from J, leaving 25 bases between.